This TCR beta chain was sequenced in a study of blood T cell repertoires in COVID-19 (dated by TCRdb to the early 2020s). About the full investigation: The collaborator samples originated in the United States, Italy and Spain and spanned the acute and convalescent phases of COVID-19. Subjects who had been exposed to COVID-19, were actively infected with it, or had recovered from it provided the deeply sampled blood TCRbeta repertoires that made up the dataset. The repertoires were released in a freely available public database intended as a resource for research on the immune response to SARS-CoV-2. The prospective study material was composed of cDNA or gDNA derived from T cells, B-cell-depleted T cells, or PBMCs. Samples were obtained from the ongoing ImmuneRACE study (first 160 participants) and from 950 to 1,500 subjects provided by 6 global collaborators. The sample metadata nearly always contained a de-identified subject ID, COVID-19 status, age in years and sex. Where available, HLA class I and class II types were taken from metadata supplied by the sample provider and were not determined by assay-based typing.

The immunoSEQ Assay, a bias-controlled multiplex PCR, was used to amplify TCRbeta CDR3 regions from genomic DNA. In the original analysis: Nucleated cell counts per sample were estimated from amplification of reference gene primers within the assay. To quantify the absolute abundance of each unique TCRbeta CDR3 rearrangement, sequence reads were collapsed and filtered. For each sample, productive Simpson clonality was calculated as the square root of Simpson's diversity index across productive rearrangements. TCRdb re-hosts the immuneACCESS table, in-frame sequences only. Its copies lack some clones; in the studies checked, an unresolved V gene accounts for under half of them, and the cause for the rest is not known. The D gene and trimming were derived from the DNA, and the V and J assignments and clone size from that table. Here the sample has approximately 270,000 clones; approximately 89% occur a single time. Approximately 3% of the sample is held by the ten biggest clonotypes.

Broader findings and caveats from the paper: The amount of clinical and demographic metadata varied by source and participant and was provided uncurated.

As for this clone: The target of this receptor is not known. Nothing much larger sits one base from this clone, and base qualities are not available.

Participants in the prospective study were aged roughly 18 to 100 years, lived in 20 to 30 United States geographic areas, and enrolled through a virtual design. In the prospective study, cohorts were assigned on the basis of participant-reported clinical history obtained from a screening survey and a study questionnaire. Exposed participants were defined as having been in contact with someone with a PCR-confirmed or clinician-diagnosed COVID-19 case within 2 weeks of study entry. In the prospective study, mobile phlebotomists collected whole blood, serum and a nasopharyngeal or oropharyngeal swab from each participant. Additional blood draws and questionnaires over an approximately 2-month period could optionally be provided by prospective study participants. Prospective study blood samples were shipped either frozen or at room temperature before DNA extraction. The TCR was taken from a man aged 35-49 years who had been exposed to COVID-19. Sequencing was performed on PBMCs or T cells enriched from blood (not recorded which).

The DNA sequence is TGTGCCAGCAGTCTACAGGAAAAACTGTTTTTT. Its protein reads: CASSLQEKLFF. The chain is encoded by TRBV28 joined to TRBJ1-4, with no reliable assignment of the D segment. The germline V gene gives CDR1 as MDHEN and CDR2 as SYDVKM. Including the terminal cysteine and phenylalanine, the CDR3 comprises 11 residues. Only the CDR3 portion is preserved as DNA: 33 bases, with reading frame beginning at the first base. The V end loses 5 bases and the J end loses 8 bases, and a stretch of 6 bases separates them.